Below, 3 T cell receptor beta chains from the same sample are listed, as sequenced in a study of regulatory T cells in long-lasting Graves disease (dated by TCRdb to about 2021). The time point tag for this specimen amounts to: newly diagnosed GD, antithyroid drugs for less than 3 months. For both TCR sequencing and RNA sequencing, RNA was extracted from PBMCs in TRIzol. The library was prepared using multiplex PCR. TCRdb lists the instrument as Illumina HiSeq 4000. CDR3 regions were amplified by Arm-PCR with iRepertoire HTBI primers to construct TCR beta libraries. In TCRdb, the public reads were trimmed at Q25 with fastp and aligned with MiXCR, with productive beta chains retained. Here each entry gathers all rows of one CDR3 protein and keeps the most common genes and DNA. For this sample the table gives over 300,000 distinct CDR3 sequences, of which around 15% were detected only once. The top ten hold about 24% of the sample.

Sequencing was performed on peripheral blood mononuclear cells (PBMCs), taken at new diagnosis, from a patient treated with antithyroid drugs. The receptors stem from a female donor with Graves disease.

This clonotype was seen many times. This CDR3 is CASSEAGRGQGADAEAFF. In nucleotides, the CDR3 is TGTGCCAGCAGTGAAGCAGGAAGGGGACAGGGGGCCGACGCTGAAGCTTTCTTT. This chain joins TRBV6-1 and TRBJ1-1; 12 bases are a match to TRBD1. Per the germline V gene, CDR1 is MNHNS and CDR2 is SASEGT. The CDR3 has 18 residues. V gave up 0 bases and J gave up 6 bases; unmatched junction bases: 11.

This clonotype was recorded at least ten times. The CDR3 here is CASSYETSGSSYEQYF. As DNA, the CDR3 is TGTGCCAGCAGTTACGAGACTAGCGGGAGCTCCTACGAGCAGTACTTC. J is TRBJ2-7 and V is TRBV6-5, with TRBD2 matching 12 bases. Germline values: CDR1 MNHEY, CDR2 SVGAGI. Trimming at V came to 2 bases and at J to 0 bases, leaving 2 bases not matched to a gene. The CDR3 spans 16 residues.

This clonotype showed up many times. This chain uses TRBV6-2 or TRBV6-3 with TRBJ2-3; no reliable D call. V gave up 2 bases and J gave up 2 bases, with 5 bases separating them. The CDR3 runs 13 residues. Germline V lookup: CDR1 MNHEY, CDR2 SVGEGT. The CDR3 DNA reads TGTGCCAGCAGTTACAATCCCACAGATACGCAGTATTTT. It yields the protein CASSYNPTDTQYF.